This entry lists 8 T cell receptor beta chains sequenced from one sample in a study of blood T cell repertoires in COVID-19. The protocol was immunoSEQ multiplex PCR, while the TCRdb copy is restricted to in-frame clones and leaves out a portion. The sample has about 100,000 clones, more than 65% seen once. The sample was peripheral blood. The receptors stem from a man between 60 and 75 years old with acute or convalescent COVID-19.

The rearrangement links TRBV24-1 to TRBJ1-2, with D unresolved. V lost 1 base and J 4 bases, leaving 9 bases between the germline ends. The germline CDR1 and CDR2 sequences are KGHDR and SFDVKD. This CDR3 comprises 14 residues. CDR3 sequence (DNA): TGTGCCACCAGTGATTTTGACATATCCTATGGCTACACCTTC. Its protein is CATSDFDISYGYTF.

This rearrangement joins TRBV7-3 to TRBJ2-3; D gene ambiguous. V lost 1 base and J 3 bases, leaving 5 bases between the germline ends. The germline gives CDR1 SGHTA, CDR2 FQGTGA. The CDR3 is 13 residues long. CDR3: CASSLMATDTQYF. CDR3 nucleotide sequence: TGTGCCAGCAGCTTAATGGCTACAGATACGCAGTATTTT.

V usage is TRBV7-9 and J usage is TRBJ2-2, with 7 bases that match TRBD1. Trimming took 3 bases from V and 2 from J; bases not matched to a gene: 3. From germline, CDR1 is SEHNR and CDR2 FQNEAQ (reference sequence). This CDR3 comprises 15 residues. CDR3 nucleotide sequence: TGTGCCAGCAGCTTTAACAGGGGAAACACCGGGGAGCTGTTTTTT. The encoded protein is CASSFNRGNTGELFF.

The J gene is TRBJ2-3, the V gene TRBV7-2; 9 positions agree with TRBD2. From germline, CDR1 is SGHTA and CDR2 FQGNSA. The CDR3 is 16 amino acids. The ends lost 1 base at V and 4 bases at J; junction bases unmatched: 6. The CDR3 is CASSLVAGAGADTQYF. The DNA of the CDR3 is TGTGCCAGCAGCTTAGTAGCGGGGGCAGGGGCAGATACGCAGTATTTT.

J is TRBJ2-1 and V is TRBV19; a possible D gene is TRBD2 (6 bases). The CDR3 is 14 amino acids. Deletions cut 4 bases from V and 8 bases from J, with 15 bases between. Per the germline V gene, CDR1 is LNHDA and CDR2 is SQIVND (reference sequence). Here the CDR3 DNA reads TGTGCCAGTAGTACTTCAGGACTAAACTATGAGCAGTTCTTC. It codes for CASSTSGLNYEQFF.

The rearrangement joins TRBV10-2 to TRBJ2-7; D perhaps matches TRBD2 (6 bases). The germline gives CDR1 WSHSY, CDR2 SAAADI. The CDR3 consists of 12 residues. Trimming shortened V by 4 bases and J by 9 bases, and 13 bases separated the two germline ends. The CDR3 sequence is CASSANVGGQYF. CDR3 nucleotide sequence: TGCGCCAGCAGTGCAAACGTCGGGGGGCAGTACTTC.

As for this clone: At one end the junction does not follow the germline gene, possibly because of a read error. This chain connects TRBV7-8 to TRBJ2-1; possibly TRBD2 for D (5 bases). The CDR3 contains 14 residues. Per germline, CDR1 SGHVS and CDR2 FQNEAQ. DNA of the CDR3: TGTGCCAGCAGCGAAAAGACGGGATACAATGAGCGGTTCTTC. Encoded protein: CASSEKTGYNERFF.

V gene TRBV28 combines with J gene TRBJ2-2, with D possibly TRBD1 on 6 matching bases. V lost 6 bases and J 5 bases, leaving 19 bases between the germline ends. The CDR3 extends over 16 amino acids. Germline V gene sequence: CDR1 MDHEN, CDR2 SYDVKM. The CDR3 spells CASSTQGAARTGELFF. In nucleotides, the CDR3 is TGTGCCAGCAGCACACAGGGAGCCGCGAGGACCGGGGAGCTGTTTTTT.